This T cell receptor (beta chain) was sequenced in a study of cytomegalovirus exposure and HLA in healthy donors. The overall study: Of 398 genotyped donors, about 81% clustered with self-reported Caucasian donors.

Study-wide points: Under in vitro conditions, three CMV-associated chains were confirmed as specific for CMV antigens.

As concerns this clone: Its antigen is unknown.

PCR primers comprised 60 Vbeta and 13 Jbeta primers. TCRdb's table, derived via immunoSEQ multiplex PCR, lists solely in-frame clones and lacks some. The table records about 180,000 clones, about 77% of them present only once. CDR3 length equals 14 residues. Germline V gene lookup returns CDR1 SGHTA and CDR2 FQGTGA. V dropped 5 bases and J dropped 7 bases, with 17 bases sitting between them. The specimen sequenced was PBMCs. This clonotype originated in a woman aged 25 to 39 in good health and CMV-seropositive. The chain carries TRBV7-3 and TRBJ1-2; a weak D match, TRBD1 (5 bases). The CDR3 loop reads CASSIPGGVGGYTF. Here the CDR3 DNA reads TGTGCCAGCAGCATTCCGGGGGGGGTGGGTGGCTACACCTTC.